This is a list of T cell receptor beta chains from one sample in a study of beta chain features in type 1 diabetes. Produced via immunoSEQ multiplex PCR; TCRdb's table is partial and in-frame only. Counted here are about 9,400 clones, around 78% occurring once; the ten biggest clones make up over 1.1%. The sequenced material came from Tregs from blood. Receptors were obtained from a woman under 30 in good health. Both conserved end residues are part of each CDR3. The D gene is left open where the match is weak. Rows give clone size only sometimes, using once, few, many, or a class for an expanded clone.

d_call: NA
clone_size: NA
v_call: TRBV5-4
j_call: TRBJ1-2
cdr3_aa: CASSLAGARGYGYTF
cdr3_nt: TGTGCCAGCAGCTTGGCGGGAGCTCGTGGCTATGGCTACACCTTC

d_call: NA
clone_size: NA
v_call: TRBV4-2
j_call: TRBJ2-7
cdr3_aa: CASSQEDAGAGVYEQYF
cdr3_nt: TGTGCCAGCAGCCAAGAAGATGCGGGGGCGGGAGTCTACGAGCAGTACTTC

d_call: NA
clone_size: NA
v_call: TRBV27
j_call: TRBJ2-5
cdr3_aa: CASSFTGRETQYF
cdr3_nt: TGTGCCAGCAGTTTCACAGGGCGGGAGACCCAGTACTTC

d_call: NA
clone_size: NA
v_call: TRBV7-9
j_call: TRBJ1-4
cdr3_aa: CASSLPRGWNEKLFF
cdr3_nt: TGTGCCAGCAGCTTACCGAGGGGGTGGAATGAAAAACTGTTTTTT

d_call: NA
clone_size: NA
v_call: TRBV2
j_call: TRBJ2-5
cdr3_aa: CASSERQVLQETQYF
cdr3_nt: TGTGCCAGCAGTGAAAGACAGGTACTACAAGAGACCCAGTACTTC

d_call: NA
clone_size: NA
v_call: TRBV27
j_call: TRBJ2-3
cdr3_aa: CASSLDGLTDTQYF
cdr3_nt: TGTGCCAGCAGTTTAGATGGCCTCACAGATACGCAGTATTTT

d_call: NA
clone_size: few
v_call: TRBV6-1
j_call: TRBJ2-5
cdr3_aa: CASSVGQGWETQYF
cdr3_nt: TGTGCCAGCAGTGTCGGCCAGGGTTGGGAGACCCAGTACTTC

d_call: NA
clone_size: NA
v_call: TRBV5-1
j_call: TRBJ2-7
cdr3_aa: CASSLEGNEQYF
cdr3_nt: TGCGCCAGCAGCTTGGAGGGGAACGAGCAGTACTTC

d_call: NA
clone_size: NA
v_call: TRBV6-9
j_call: TRBJ2-7
cdr3_aa: CASSSSSYYEQYF
cdr3_nt: TGTGCCAGCAGTTCCTCGTCTTACTACGAGCAGTACTTC

d_call: TRBD1
clone_size: NA
v_call: TRBV6-9
j_call: TRBJ2-7
cdr3_aa: CASKDRGGPRGGEQYF
cdr3_nt: TGTGCCAGCAAAGACAGAGGGGGCCCGAGAGGGGGCGAGCAGTACTTC

d_call: TRBD1
clone_size: NA
v_call: TRBV6-6
j_call: TRBJ1-1
cdr3_aa: CASSQGTGRGNTEAFF
cdr3_nt: TGTGCCAGCAGTCAGGGGACAGGGAGAGGGAACACTGAAGCTTTCTTT

d_call: NA
clone_size: NA
v_call: TRBV30
j_call: TRBJ1-1
cdr3_aa: CAWSVRWDTEAFF
cdr3_nt: TGTGCCTGGAGTGTCAGGTGGGACACTGAAGCTTTCTTT

d_call: NA
clone_size: once
v_call: TRBV19
j_call: TRBJ2-2
cdr3_aa: CASSIEGRPGGELFF
cdr3_nt: TGTGCCAGTAGTATAGAGGGGCGCCCAGGCGGGGAGCTGTTTTTT

d_call: TRBD1
clone_size: NA
v_call: TRBV14
j_call: TRBJ1-6
cdr3_aa: CASRSTGAGSPLHF
cdr3_nt: TGTGCCAGCAGATCGACAGGGGCTGGTTCACCCCTCCACTTT

d_call: TRBD2
clone_size: NA
v_call: TRBV7-2
j_call: TRBJ2-1
cdr3_aa: CASSRSGRSDNEQFF
cdr3_nt: TGTGCCAGCAGCCGTAGCGGGAGGAGCGACAATGAGCAGTTCTTC

d_call: TRBD2
clone_size: once
v_call: TRBV10-2
j_call: TRBJ2-3
cdr3_aa: CASRPVAGTDTQYF
cdr3_nt: TGCGCCAGCAGACCCGTAGCGGGAACAGATACGCAGTATTTT

d_call: NA
clone_size: NA
v_call: TRBV7-3
j_call: TRBJ2-3
cdr3_aa: CASSLIGTDTQYF
cdr3_nt: TGTGCCAGCAGCTTAATCGGCACAGATACGCAGTATTTT

d_call: TRBD2
clone_size: NA
v_call: TRBV4-2
j_call: TRBJ2-7
cdr3_aa: CASSQPVGEGSYEQYF
cdr3_nt: TGTGCCAGCAGCCAACCAGTGGGGGAGGGATCCTACGAGCAGTACTTC

d_call: TRBD1
clone_size: NA
v_call: TRBV15
j_call: TRBJ2-7
cdr3_aa: CATSREGGGYEQYF
cdr3_nt: TGTGCCACCAGCAGAGAAGGGGGCGGGTACGAGCAGTACTTC

d_call: NA
clone_size: few
v_call: TRBV19
j_call: TRBJ2-5
cdr3_aa: CASTPGVGETQYF
cdr3_nt: TGTGCCAGTACTCCAGGGGTGGGAGAGACCCAGTACTTC